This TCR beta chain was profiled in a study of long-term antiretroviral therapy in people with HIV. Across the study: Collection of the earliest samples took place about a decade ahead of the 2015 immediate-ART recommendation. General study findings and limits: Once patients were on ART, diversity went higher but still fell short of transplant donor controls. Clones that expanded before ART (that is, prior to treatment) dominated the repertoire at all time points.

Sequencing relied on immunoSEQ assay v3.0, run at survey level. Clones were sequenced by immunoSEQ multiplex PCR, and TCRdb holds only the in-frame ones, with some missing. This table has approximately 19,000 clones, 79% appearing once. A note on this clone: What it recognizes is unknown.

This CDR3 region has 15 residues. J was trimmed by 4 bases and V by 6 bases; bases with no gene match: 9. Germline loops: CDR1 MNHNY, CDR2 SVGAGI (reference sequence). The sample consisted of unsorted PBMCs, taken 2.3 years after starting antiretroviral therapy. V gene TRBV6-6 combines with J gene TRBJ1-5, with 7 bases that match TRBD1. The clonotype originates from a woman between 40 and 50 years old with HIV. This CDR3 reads CASSPRDRLNQPQHF. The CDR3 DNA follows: TGTGCCAGCAGCCCAAGGGACAGACTAAATCAGCCCCAGCATTTT.